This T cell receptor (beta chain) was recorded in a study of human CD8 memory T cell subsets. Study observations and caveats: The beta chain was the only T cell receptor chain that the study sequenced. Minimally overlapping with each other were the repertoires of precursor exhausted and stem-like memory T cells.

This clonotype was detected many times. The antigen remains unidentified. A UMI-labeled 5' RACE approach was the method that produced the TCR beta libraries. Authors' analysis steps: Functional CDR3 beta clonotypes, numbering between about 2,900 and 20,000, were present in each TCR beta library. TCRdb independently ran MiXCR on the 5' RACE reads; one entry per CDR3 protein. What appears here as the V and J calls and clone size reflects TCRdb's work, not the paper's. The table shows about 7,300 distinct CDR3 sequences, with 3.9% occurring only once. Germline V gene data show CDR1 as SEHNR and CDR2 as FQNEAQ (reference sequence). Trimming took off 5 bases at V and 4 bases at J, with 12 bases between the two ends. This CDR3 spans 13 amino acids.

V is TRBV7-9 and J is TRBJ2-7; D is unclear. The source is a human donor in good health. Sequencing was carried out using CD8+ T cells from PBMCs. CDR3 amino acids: CASSPRGNYEQYF. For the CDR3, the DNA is TGTGCCAGCAGCCCTAGAGGAAATTACGAGCAGTACTTC.